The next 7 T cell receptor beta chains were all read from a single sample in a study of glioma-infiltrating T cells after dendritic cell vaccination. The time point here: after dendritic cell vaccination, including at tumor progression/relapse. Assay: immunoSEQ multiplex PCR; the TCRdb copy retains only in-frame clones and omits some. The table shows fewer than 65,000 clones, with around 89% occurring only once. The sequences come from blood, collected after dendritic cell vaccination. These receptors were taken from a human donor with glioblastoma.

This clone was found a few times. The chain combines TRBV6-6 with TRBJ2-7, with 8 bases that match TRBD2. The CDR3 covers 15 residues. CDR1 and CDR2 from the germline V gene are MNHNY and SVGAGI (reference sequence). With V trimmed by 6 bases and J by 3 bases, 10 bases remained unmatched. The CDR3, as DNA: TGTGCCAGCAGCGAATCCGGACTAGCCAGCTACGAGCAGTACTTC. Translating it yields CASSESGLASYEQYF.

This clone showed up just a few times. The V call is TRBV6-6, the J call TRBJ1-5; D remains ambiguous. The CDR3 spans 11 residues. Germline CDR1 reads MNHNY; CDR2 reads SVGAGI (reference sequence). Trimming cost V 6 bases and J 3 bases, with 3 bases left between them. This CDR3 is CASSNNQPQHF. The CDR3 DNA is TGTGCCAGCAGCAACAATCAGCCCCAGCATTTT.

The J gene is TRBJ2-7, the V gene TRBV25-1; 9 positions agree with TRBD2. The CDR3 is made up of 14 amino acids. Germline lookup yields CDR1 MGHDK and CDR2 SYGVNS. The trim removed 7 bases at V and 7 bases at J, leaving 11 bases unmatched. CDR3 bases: TGTGCCAGCAATGGGGCGGGAGGGCCCGAGGAGCAGTACTTC. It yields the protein CASNGAGGPEEQYF.

CDR3 sequence reads: CASSSYLAGGTYEQYF. The CDR3, as DNA: TGCGCCAGCAGCTCCTATCTAGCGGGAGGGACCTACGAGCAGTACTTC. V is TRBV5-1 and J is TRBJ2-7; TRBD2 matches at 12 bases. There are 16 residues in the CDR3. Losses at the gene ends were 3 bases for V and 2 bases for J; bases not matched to a gene: 6. The V gene's germline CDR1 is SGHRS and CDR2 YFSETQ.

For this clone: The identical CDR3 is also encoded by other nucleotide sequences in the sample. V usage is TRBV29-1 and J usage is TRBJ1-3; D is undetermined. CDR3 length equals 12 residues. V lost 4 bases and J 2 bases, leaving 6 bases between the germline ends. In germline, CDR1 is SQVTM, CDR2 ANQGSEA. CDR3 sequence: CSVVSAGNTIYF. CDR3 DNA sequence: TGCAGCGTTGTTTCTGCTGGAAACACCATATATTTT. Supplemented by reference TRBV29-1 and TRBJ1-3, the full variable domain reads SAVISQKPSRDICQRGTSLTIQCQVDSQVTMMFWYRQQPGQSLTLIATANQGSEATYESGFVIDKFPISRPNLTFSTLTVSNMSPEDSSIYLCSVVSAGNTIYFGEGSWLTVV.

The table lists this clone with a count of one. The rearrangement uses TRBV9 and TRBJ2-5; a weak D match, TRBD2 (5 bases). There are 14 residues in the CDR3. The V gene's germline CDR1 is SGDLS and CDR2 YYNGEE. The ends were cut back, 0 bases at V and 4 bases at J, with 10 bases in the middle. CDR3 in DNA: TGTGCCAGCAGCGTAGGAGGGCTAGGAGAGACCCAGTACTTC. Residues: CASSVGGLGETQYF.

This chain's CDR3 is CASSSSGRARNEQFF. The CDR3 nucleotides are TGTGCCAGCAGTTCTAGCGGGAGGGCCAGAAATGAGCAGTTCTTC. V usage is TRBV6-5 and J usage is TRBJ2-1, with 12 bases fitting TRBD2. Trimming at V came to 4 bases and at J to 7 bases, leaving 5 bases not matched to a gene. The CDR3 runs to 15 residues. The germline gives CDR1 MNHEY, CDR2 SVGAGI.